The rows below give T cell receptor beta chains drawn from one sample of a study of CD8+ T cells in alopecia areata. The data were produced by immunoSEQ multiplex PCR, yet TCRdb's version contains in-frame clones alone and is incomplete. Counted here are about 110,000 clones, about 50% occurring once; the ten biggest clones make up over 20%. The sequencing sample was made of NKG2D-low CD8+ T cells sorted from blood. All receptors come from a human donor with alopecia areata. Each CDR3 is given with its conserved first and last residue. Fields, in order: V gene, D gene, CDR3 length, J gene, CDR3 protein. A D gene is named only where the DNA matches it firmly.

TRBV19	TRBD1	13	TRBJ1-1	CASSMTGGTEAFF
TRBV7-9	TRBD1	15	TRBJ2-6	CASSGQGVGANVLTF
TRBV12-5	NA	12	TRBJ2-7	CASGLVWYEQYF
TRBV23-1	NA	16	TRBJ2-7	CASSQWSWTDSYEQYF
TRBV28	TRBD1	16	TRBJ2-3	CASGQSGQGSTDTQYF
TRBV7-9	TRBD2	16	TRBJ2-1	CASSPRLAGVANEQFF
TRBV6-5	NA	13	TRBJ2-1	CASSRPDLYEQFF
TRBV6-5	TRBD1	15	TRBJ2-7	CASSYSILGQSEQYF
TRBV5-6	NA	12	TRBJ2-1	CASSIGAGEQFF
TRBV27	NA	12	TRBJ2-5	CAVRVSGETQYF
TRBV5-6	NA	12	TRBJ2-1	CASSLEPNEQFF
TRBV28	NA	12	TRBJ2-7	CASSAAGGEQYF
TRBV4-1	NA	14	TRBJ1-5	CASSQVAGDQPQHF